This TCR beta chain was captured in a study of blood T cell repertoires in COVID-19. Background on the study: The United States, Italy and Spain were the sources of the acute and convalescent COVID-19 samples. Nucleic acid was either cDNA or gDNA, and it came from T cells, B-cell-depleted T cells, or PBMCs.

In this sample, this clone turned up a few times. Per the original data handling: Reference gene primer amplification yielded estimated nucleated cell counts. The assay was immunoSEQ multiplex PCR, and TCRdb's table has in-frame clones only and misses some. V, J and clone size are taken as reported in that table, and D and trimming were inferred from the DNA itself. This table holds 350,000 to 450,000 clones, approximately 89% found once. Germline CDR1 reads LGHDT; CDR2 reads YNNKEL (reference sequence). Trimming shortened V by 1 base and J by 8 bases, and 14 bases separated the two germline ends. CDR3 size: 14 residues. Grouping used clinical history reported by participants in a survey and questionnaire.

The source material was PBMCs or T cells enriched from blood (not recorded which). This sequence was found in a middle-aged woman who had been exposed to COVID-19. The chain recombines TRBV3-1 (or the pseudogene TRBV3-2) with TRBJ1-2; weak D call: TRBD1 (5 bases). The CDR3 region has the DNA TGTGCCAGCAGCCAAGGCGCGGGGGTGGCCGGCTACACCTTC. Translated, it gives CASSQGAGVAGYTF.